One and the same sample provided the 10 T cell receptor beta chains below, sequenced in a study of Graves' ophthalmopathy and Graves' hyperthyroidism. The authors amplified TCR beta CDR3 regions, and they did so from RNA transcripts for repertoire sequencing. First-round RT-PCR relied on HTBI primers, and a second-round multiplex PCR came next. TCRdb called the multiplex PCR reads again in MiXCR, with one record for every CDR3 protein. The data contain a few hundred thousand distinct CDR3 sequences, roughly 39% of them singletons. The source material was peripheral blood or thyroid tissue (not recorded which). These TCRs come from an adult man with Graves' hyperthyroidism.

CDR3 sequence: CATSDLRLQAGDSDTQYF. CDR3 bases: TGTGCCACCAGTGATTTGAGGTTGCAAGCGGGAGACTCAGATACGCAGTATTTT. The V and J genes are TRBV24-1 and TRBJ2-3, with TRBD2 matching 8 bases. After removal of 0 bases from V and 4 bases from J, the junction contained 11 bases not matched to a gene. Germline CDR1 reads KGHDR; CDR2 reads SFDVKD. CDR3 length: 18 residues.

The chain carries TRBV10-3 and TRBJ2-1; 9 bases agree with TRBD2. Germline V gene lookup returns CDR1 ENHRY and CDR2 SYGVKD. V was pared by 2 bases and J by 6 bases, with 11 bases of the junction left unmatched. The CDR3 contains 17 residues. The CDR3 reads CAISETGSGRVINEQFF. The CDR3 coding sequence is TGTGCCATCAGTGAGACGGGTAGCGGGAGAGTCATCAATGAGCAGTTCTTC.

The gene calls are TRBV19 and TRBJ1-1, with unresolved D. The germline gives CDR1 LNHDA, CDR2 SQIVND (reference sequence). Trimming stripped 3 bases from V and 4 bases from J, with 9 bases between. The CDR3 runs to 13 residues. CDR3 in amino acids: CASSMMGITEAFF. The DNA for the CDR3 is TGTGCCAGTAGTATGATGGGGATCACTGAAGCTTTCTTT.

The rearrangement uses TRBV7-8 and TRBJ1-1; D is ambiguous. Looked up from germline, CDR1 is SGHVS and CDR2 is FQNEAQ. The CDR3 contains 15 residues. V gave up 2 bases and J gave up 5 bases, with 15 bases separating them. CDR3 in amino acids: CASSLMGGGDTEAFF. DNA of the CDR3: TGTGCCAGCAGCTTAATGGGCGGCGGGGATACTGAAGCTTTCTTT.

In its sample, this clonotype was seen many times. This chain uses TRBV5-1 with TRBJ1-2, with D unresolved. Germline V gene lookup returns CDR1 SGHRS and CDR2 YFSETQ. The CDR3 sequence is 13 residues long. Trimming took off 4 bases at V and 7 bases at J, with 14 bases between the two ends. CDR3 nucleotide sequence: TGCGCCAGCAGCCAGCCTCGTTCTAGTGGCTACACCTTC. Encoded protein: CASSQPRSSGYTF.

This clonotype was observed many times. The rearrangement uses TRBV14 and TRBJ1-4; 8 positions match TRBD1. Germline CDR1 reads SGHDN; CDR2 reads FVKESK. The CDR3 has 14 amino acids. Trimming cost V 4 bases and J 5 bases; bases outside gene matches: 3. CDR3 sequence (DNA): TGTGCCAGCAGCCGGGGACAGGCCAATGAAAAACTGTTTTTT. Amino acid sequence: CASSRGQANEKLFF.

The CDR3 here is CASSQVLGQQPQHF. CDR3 in DNA: TGCGCCAGCAGCCAAGTCTTAGGACAGCAGCCCCAGCATTTT. This chain joins TRBV4-1 and TRBJ1-5, with a tentative D call TRBD1 (6 bases). With 1 base removed from V and 7 bases from J, the gap between germline ends came to 11 bases. The germline V gene has CDR1 MGHRA and CDR2 YSYEKL. This CDR3 is built from 14 residues.

For this clonotype: A much larger clone differs by one base, so this may be a read error. The V gene is TRBV2, the J gene TRBJ2-2; D is possibly TRBD1 or TRBD2 (6 bases each). Germline CDR1 reads SNHLY; CDR2 reads FYNNEI. The CDR3 length is 15 residues. The CDR3 reads CASSEEIQGFGGLFF. The CDR3 DNA follows: TGTGCCAGCAGTGAGGAGATACAGGGCTTCGGGGGGCTGTTTTTT.

This chain links TRBV7-9 with TRBJ1-6; 9 bases fit TRBD1. The germline V gene encodes CDR1 SEHNR and CDR2 FQNEAQ (reference sequence). This CDR3 spans 15 amino acids. The V gene end was trimmed by 5 bases and the J gene end by 9 bases; junction bases not matched to a gene: 8. DNA of the CDR3: TGTGCCAGCAGCCCAGCCGGGACAGGGATTTCACCCCTCCACTTT. Translated, it gives CASSPAGTGISPLHF.

Concerning this clonotype itself: A read error is possible here, since a much larger clone lies one base away. The chain couples TRBV7-2 to TRBJ1-5; D call uncertain. Germline V CDR1 and CDR2: SGHTA, FQGNSA. The CDR3 extends over 13 amino acids. Here the CDR3 reads CASKRASNQPRHF. CDR3 sequence (DNA): TGTGCCAGCAAGAGGGCGAGCAATCAGCCCCGGCATTTT.